Listed here are 15 T cell receptor beta chains from one sample, sequenced in a study of control samples from healthy donors and cancer patients. Sequencing used immunoSEQ multiplex PCR; TCRdb keeps in-frame clones, though not all of them. The sample carries 95,000 to 150,000 clones, around nine tenths recorded once. What was sequenced was blood. These receptors all stem from a man aged 30 to 39 in good health.

This sequence joins TRBV19 and TRBJ1-1, with TRBD1 matching over 9 bases. Germline CDR1 is LNHDA and CDR2 is SQIVND (reference sequence). This CDR3 comprises 16 residues. Trimming at V came to 6 bases and at J to 1 base, leaving 9 bases not matched to a gene. The CDR3 spells CASSPDRGRGNTEAFF. The CDR3 DNA reads as TGTGCCAGTAGCCCGGACAGGGGAAGAGGGAACACTGAAGCTTTCTTT.

This clone occurred once. The chain recombines TRBV9 with TRBJ2-6; TRBD1 matches at 7 bases. CDR1 and CDR2 (germline): SGDLS, YYNGEE. The CDR3 runs to 16 residues. V shed 1 base and J 4 bases; nucleotides not matched to a gene: 5. CDR3 sequence: CASSVTGQIGANVLTF. The CDR3 DNA reads as TGTGCCAGCAGCGTAACGGGACAGATCGGGGCCAACGTCCTGACTTTC.

The chain carries TRBV3-1 (or the pseudogene TRBV3-2) and TRBJ1-3; 8 positions agree with TRBD1. Germline CDR1 is LGHDT and CDR2 is YNNKEL (reference sequence). Losses at the gene ends were 1 base for V and 1 base for J; bases not matched to a gene: 0. This CDR3 has 15 amino acids. The CDR3 region is CASSQGTGSGNTIYF. The CDR3 DNA reads TGTGCCAGCAGCCAAGGGACAGGGTCTGGAAACACCATATATTTT.

This chain links TRBV7-2 with TRBJ2-7; no clear D. The CDR3 runs 11 residues. Per the germline V gene, CDR1 is SGHTA and CDR2 is FQGNSA. V was cut by 6 bases and J by 0 bases, with 3 bases left in between. The CDR3 sequence: CASRRSYEQYF. As DNA, the CDR3 is TGTGCCAGCAGACGCTCCTACGAGCAGTACTTC.

This sequence joins TRBV21-1 and TRBJ2-6; TRBD1 is the table's D call, not checked against the DNA. TRBV21-1 represents a pseudogene. This CDR3 region has 17 residues. The DNA for the CDR3 is TGTGCCAGCAGAGAAGGGGGCCCTAGCTCTGGGGCCAACGTCCTGACTTTC. Translated: CASREGGPSSGANVLTF.

The chain is built from TRBV5-1 and TRBJ2-7; TRBD1 matches at 7 bases. CDR1 is SGHRS and CDR2 is YFSETQ in the germline V gene. CDR3 length: 13 amino acids. V trimming: 3 bases; J trimming: 5 bases; junction bases outside the gene matches: 5. The CDR3 region is CASSSHRGHEQYF. The CDR3 DNA sequence: TGCGCCAGCAGCTCCCACAGGGGACACGAGCAGTACTTC.

This chain links TRBV2 with TRBJ1-1; perhaps TRBD1 as D (5 bases). V lost 5 bases, J lost 2 bases, and 12 bases lay in between. Germline V gives CDR1 SNHLY, CDR2 FYNNEI. The CDR3 is 14 amino acids. CDR3: CASSPGTANTEAFF. CDR3 sequence (DNA): TGTGCCAGCAGTCCCGGGACGGCAAACACTGAAGCTTTCTTT. Full variable domain (rest looked up from reference TRBV2 and TRBJ1-1): EPEVTQTPSHQVTQMGQEVILRCVPISNHLYFYWYRQILGQKVEFLVSFYNNEISEKSEIFDDQFSVERPDGSNFTLKIRSTKLEDSAMYFCASSPGTANTEAFFGQGTRLTVV.

The V gene is TRBV29-1, the J gene TRBJ1-4, with a possible D match to TRBD1 (6 bases). The V gene lost 5 bases and the J gene lost 10 bases, with 17 bases spanning the gap. The CDR3 contains 13 residues. Germline values: CDR1 SQVTM, CDR2 ANQGSEA. The CDR3 region is CSVSFQGIGKLFF. DNA for the CDR3: TGCAGCGTTTCATTCCAGGGGATCGGAAAACTGTTTTTT.

This clone has a count of ten or more. The V call is TRBV18, the J call TRBJ1-2, with 7 bases aligning to TRBD1. The CDR3 covers 15 residues. Germline assignment: CDR1 KGHSH and CDR2 LQKENI. The V segment lost 2 bases and the J segment 4 bases; nucleotides outside the gene matches: 7. CDR3 bases: TGTGCCAGCTCACCAGCGGCGGGACAGAGCTATGGCTACACCTTC. Protein: CASSPAAGQSYGYTF.

The chain uses TRBV15 and TRBJ1-4; 8 bases align to TRBD1. This CDR3 region has 16 residues. V dropped 4 bases and J dropped 2; count of bases not matched to a gene: 6. The germline CDR1 and CDR2 sequences are LNHNV and YYDKDF (reference sequence). For the CDR3, the DNA is TGTGCCACCAGCACTGGACAGGGAGGGACTAATGAAAAACTGTTTTTT. Translating it yields CATSTGQGGTNEKLFF. Looking up the rest from reference TRBV15 and TRBJ1-4 gives the full variable domain: DAMVIQNPRYQVTQFGKPVTLSCSQTLNHNVMYWYQQKSSQAPKLLFHYYDKDFNNEADTPDNFQSRRPNTSFCFLDIRSPGLGDTAMYLCATSTGQGGTNEKLFFGSGTQLSVL.

V usage is TRBV12-3 or TRBV12-4 and J usage is TRBJ2-2; no clear D gene. CDR3 length equals 13 residues. Trimming took 2 bases from V and 5 from J, leaving 6 bases between them. Here the CDR3 reads CASSLTLTGELFF. CDR3 sequence (DNA): TGTGCCAGCAGTTTAACATTGACCGGGGAGCTGTTTTTT.

The V and J genes are TRBV19 and TRBJ1-1; the D gene is possibly TRBD1 (5 bases). CDR3 size: 15 residues. Trimming stripped 5 bases from V and 0 bases from J, with 13 bases between. CDR1 and CDR2 (germline): LNHDA, SQIVND (reference sequence). CDR3 in DNA: TGTGCCAGTAGTCTGGGAGGGGCCTTGAACACTGAAGCTTTCTTT. This gives the protein CASSLGGALNTEAFF.

CDR3 in DNA: TGTGCCACCAGCGCCAGCGGGGGGAACACCGGGGAGCTGTTTTTT. As protein: CATSASGGNTGELFF. V usage is TRBV15 and J usage is TRBJ2-2; 8 nucleotides agree with TRBD2. Germline-derived CDR1 and CDR2 are LNHNV and YYDKDF (reference sequence). CDR3 size: 15 residues. The trim removed 5 bases at V and 1 base at J, leaving 3 bases unmatched.

The chain joins TRBV3-1 (or the pseudogene TRBV3-2) to TRBJ2-7, with TRBD1 matching over 9 bases. Germline V gene sequence: CDR1 LGHDT, CDR2 YNNKEL (reference sequence). Germline trimming cut 3 bases from V and 2 bases from J; bases unmatched to any gene: 2. The CDR3 runs to 14 residues. The CDR3 is CASSQGTGTYEQYF. As DNA, the CDR3 is TGTGCCAGCAGCCAGGGGACAGGGACCTACGAGCAGTACTTC.

The V gene is TRBV5-6, the J gene TRBJ2-1; possibly TRBD1 or TRBD2 for D (5 bases each). Germline CDR1 SGHDT, CDR2 YYEEEE. This CDR3 is built from 13 residues. V lost 0 bases and J 10 bases, leaving 11 bases between the germline ends. CDR3 coding DNA: TGTGCCAGCAGCTTGGGAGATGGGGGAGAGCAGTTCTTC. Translated: CASSLGDGGEQFF.